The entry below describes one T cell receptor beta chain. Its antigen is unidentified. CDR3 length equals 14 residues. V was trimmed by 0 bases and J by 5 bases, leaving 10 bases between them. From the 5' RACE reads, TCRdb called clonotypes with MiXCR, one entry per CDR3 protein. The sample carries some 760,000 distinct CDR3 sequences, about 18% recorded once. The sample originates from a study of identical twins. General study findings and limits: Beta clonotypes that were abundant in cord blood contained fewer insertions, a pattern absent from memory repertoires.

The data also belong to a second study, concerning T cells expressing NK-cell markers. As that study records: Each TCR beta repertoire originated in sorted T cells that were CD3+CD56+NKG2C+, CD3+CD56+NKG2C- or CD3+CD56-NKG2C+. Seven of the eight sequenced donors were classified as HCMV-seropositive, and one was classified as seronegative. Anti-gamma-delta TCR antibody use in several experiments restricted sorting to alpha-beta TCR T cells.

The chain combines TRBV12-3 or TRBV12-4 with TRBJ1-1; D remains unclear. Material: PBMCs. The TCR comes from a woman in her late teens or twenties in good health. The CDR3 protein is CASSLAIWDTEAFF. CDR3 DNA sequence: TGTGCCAGCAGTTTAGCTATCTGGGATACTGAAGCTTTCTTT.